Listed below are T cell receptor beta chains from one sample, sequenced in a study of cytomegalovirus exposure and HLA in healthy donors. Assay: immunoSEQ multiplex PCR; the TCRdb copy retains only in-frame clones and omits some. The sample shows about 160,000 clones, around 81% of them seen only once. Specimen: PBMCs. All receptors derive from a woman aged 45-59 years in good health and CMV-seronegative. The CDR3 runs from the conserved cysteine through the conserved F or W. A D gene is named only where the DNA matches it firmly. Size values are once, few and many counts, or a class for expanded clones, and some rows have none.

J	size	V	D	DNA	CDR3
TRBJ2-5	.	TRBV14	.	TGTGCCAGCAGCCAAGATAAGACCCAGTACTTC	CASSQDKTQYF
TRBJ1-2	.	TRBV5-4	.	TGTGCCAGCAGCTTGGCGGGGAGAGTAGCCTATGGCTACACCTTC	CASSLAGRVAYGYTF
TRBJ2-6	few	TRBV7-9	.	TGTTCCAGCAGCCCAAGGGGCTCTGGGGCCAACGTCCTGACTTTC	CSSSPRGSGANVLTF
TRBJ2-5	.	TRBV2	.	TGTGCCAGCAGTGAACCTGGCAGGGAGACCCAGTACTTC	CASSEPGRETQYF
TRBJ2-7	.	TRBV7-7	TRBD1	TGTGCCAGCAGCTTATCTGGGACAGGGATCCACGAGCAGTACTTC	CASSLSGTGIHEQYF
TRBJ2-7	once	TRBV6-1	TRBD1	TGTGCCAGCATCCGGGACAGGGCTTACACCGAGCAGTACTTC	CASIRDRAYTEQYF
TRBJ2-1	.	TRBV4-2	TRBD2	TGTGCCAGCAGCCAAGCGGCCGGGCGGGAGGGCCTGGGGGAGCAGTTCTTC	CASSQAAGREGLGEQFF
TRBJ2-7	.	TRBV6-5	TRBD1	TGTGCCAGCAGTTACTCCCGGGACAGGGGAGGAGAGCAGTACTTC	CASSYSRDRGGEQYF
TRBJ1-2	once	TRBV28	TRBD1	TGTGCCAGCAGCACACAGGGGGCAAATAACTATGGCTACACCTTC	CASSTQGANNYGYTF
TRBJ1-3	few	TRBV5-6	.	TGTGCCAGCAGCCCCCCTTATGGAAACACCATATATTTT	CASSPPYGNTIYF
TRBJ1-1	.	TRBV7-8	.	TGTGCCAGCAGCTTAAACAGGAAGGCTTTCTTT	CASSLNRKAFF
TRBJ1-5	.	TRBV19	TRBD1	TGTGCCAGTAGCGAATTCGCTGGCCCGGGACAGGGCCGTTTGCATTTT	CASSEFAGPGQGRLHF
TRBJ1-4	.	TRBV4-3	.	TGCGCCAGCAGCCAAGATCGTGGACTCAAACTGTTTTTT	CASSQDRGLKLFF
TRBJ1-4	once	TRBV5-1	.	TGCGCCAGCAGCTTGGAAGGACATAATGAAAAACTGTTTTTT	CASSLEGHNEKLFF
TRBJ2-7	.	TRBV18	.	TGTGCCAGCTCACGGGCCGGTAGCTCCTACGAGCAGTACTTC	CASSRAGSSYEQYF
TRBJ1-1	.	TRBV9	TRBD1	TGTGCCAGCAGCGTCCAGGGGGCGGGGGCTGAAGCTTTCTTT	CASSVQGAGAEAFF
TRBJ2-7	.	TRBV6-5	TRBD2	TGTGCCAGCAGTTACACGGGGGGGGCATACTACGAGCAGTACTTC	CASSYTGGAYYEQYF
TRBJ1-6	.	TRBV7-2	TRBD1	TGTGCCAGCAGCTCCGGGACAGTGAATTCACCCCTCCACTTT	CASSSGTVNSPLHF
TRBJ2-7	.	TRBV13	.	TGTGCCAGCAGCTTATTGGGGGGAGAGCAGTACTTC	CASSLLGGEQYF
TRBJ1-2	few	TRBV9	TRBD1	TGTGCCAGCAGTCCGGGACAGAGATATGGCTACACCTTC	CASSPGQRYGYTF
TRBJ1-1	.	TRBV6-5	TRBD1	TGTGCCAGCAGCTTACAGGGGTACACTGAAGCTTTCTTT	CASSLQGYTEAFF
TRBJ1-2	.	TRBV27	.	TGTGCCAGCAGTTTTGACGGGGAGCATAACTATGGCTACACCTTC	CASSFDGEHNYGYTF
TRBJ1-2	.	TRBV18	TRBD1	TGTGCCAGCTCATCGGGACAGGGGGACTATGGCTACACCTTC	CASSSGQGDYGYTF
TRBJ2-7	once	TRBV28	.	TGTGCCAGCAGTTTGTTAGGGGGAGGGGGATCCGAGCAGTACTTC	CASSLLGGGGSEQYF
TRBJ2-7	.	TRBV15	.	TGTGCCACCAGCAGAGATCGCGCAGGTCTGGGCGAGCAGTACTTC	CATSRDRAGLGEQYF
TRBJ2-5	.	TRBV7-9	.	TGTGCCAGCTTTGGACAGTTCCAAGAGACCCAGTACTTC	CASFGQFQETQYF
TRBJ2-7	.	TRBV2	.	TGTGCCAGCTCCACGGGGGACTCCTACGAGCAGTACTTC	CASSTGDSYEQYF
TRBJ1-2	.	TRBV4-3	TRBD1	TGCGCCAGCAGCCAAGCGGTCGGAGGACAGGCCTATGGCTACACCTTC	CASSQAVGGQAYGYTF
TRBJ2-1	.	TRBV6-1	TRBD1	TGTGCCAGCAGTGAGCTGGGACAGGGACATGAGCAGTTCTTC	CASSELGQGHEQFF
TRBJ2-7	.	TRBV6-1	.	TGTGCCAGCAGTGAAGCCCTCCCGGGAGCAAACTACGAGCAGTACTTC	CASSEALPGANYEQYF
TRBJ2-2	few	TRBV18	.	TGTGCCAGCTCAAAGCAGGGGAACACCGGGGAGCTGTTTTTT	CASSKQGNTGELFF
TRBJ2-5	.	TRBV10-3	.	TGTGCCATCGGTTCGGGGATTCGGGAGACCCAGTACTTC	CAIGSGIRETQYF
TRBJ1-2	.	TRBV9	.	TGTGCCAGCAGCGTATCTTCAGGGTTAGGTGGCTACACCTTC	CASSVSSGLGGYTF
TRBJ2-3	.	TRBV7-2	.	TGTGCCAGCAGCTTAGCCCTGGGGCGGAGCACAGATACGCAGTATTTT	CASSLALGRSTDTQYF
TRBJ2-7	.	TRBV19	.	TGTGCCAGTAGGTGGGCAGGCGACGGGAGAAGGTATGAGCAGTACTTC	CASRWAGDGRRYEQYF
TRBJ2-7	.	TRBV10-3	TRBD1	TGTGCCATCAGCCTCCGGGACAGGGGTGGAGAAGAGCAGTACTTC	CAISLRDRGGEEQYF
TRBJ2-1	once	TRBV7-6	TRBD2	TGTGCCAGCAAGAAGGGACTAGCGGAGGGAGGGGGGAATGAGCAGTTCTTC	CASKKGLAEGGGNEQFF
TRBJ2-7	.	TRBV7-8	.	TGTGCCAGCAGCTTAGAGTCAGGGCTTACCTACGAGCAGTACTTC	CASSLESGLTYEQYF
TRBJ2-7	.	TRBV28	.	TGTGCCAGCAGGCCGACAGGGAGGTCCTACGAGCAGTACTTC	CASRPTGRSYEQYF
TRBJ2-1	.	TRBV7-2	TRBD2	TGTGCCAGCAGCTTAGTAGCGGGGGGGCTTTACAATGAGCAGTTCTTC	CASSLVAGGLYNEQFF